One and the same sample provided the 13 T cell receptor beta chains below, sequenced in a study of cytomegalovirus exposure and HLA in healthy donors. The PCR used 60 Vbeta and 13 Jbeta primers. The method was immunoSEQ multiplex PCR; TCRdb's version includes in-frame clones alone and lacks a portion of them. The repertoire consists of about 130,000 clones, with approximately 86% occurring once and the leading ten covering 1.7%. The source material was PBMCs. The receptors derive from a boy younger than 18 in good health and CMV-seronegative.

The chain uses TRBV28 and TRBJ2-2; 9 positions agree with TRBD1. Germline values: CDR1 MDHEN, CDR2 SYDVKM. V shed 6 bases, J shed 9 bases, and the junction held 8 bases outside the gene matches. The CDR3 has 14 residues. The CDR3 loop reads CASRRQGGSRELFF. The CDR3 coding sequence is TGTGCCAGCAGGAGACAGGGGGGCTCTCGGGAGCTGTTTTTT. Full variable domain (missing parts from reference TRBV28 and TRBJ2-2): DVKVTQSSRYLVKRTGEKVFLECVQDMDHENMFWYRQDPGLGLRLIYFSYDVKMKEKGDIPEGYSVSREKKERFSLILESASTNQTSMYLCASRRQGGSRELFFGEGSRLTVL.

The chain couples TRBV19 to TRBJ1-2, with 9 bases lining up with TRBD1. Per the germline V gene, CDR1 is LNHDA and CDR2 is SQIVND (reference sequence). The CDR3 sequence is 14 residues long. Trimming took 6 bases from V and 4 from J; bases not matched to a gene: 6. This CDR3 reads CASRLPGQGYGYTF. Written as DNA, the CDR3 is TGTGCCAGTAGGCTACCGGGACAGGGCTATGGCTACACCTTC.

CDR3 bases: TGTGCCAGCAGCACGGGGGAAACCAATTCACCCCTCCACTTT. Translation: CASSTGETNSPLHF. The J gene is TRBJ1-6, the V gene TRBV6-5; the D gene is possibly TRBD1 (5 bases). Trimming cost V 6 bases and J 7 bases, with 13 bases left between them. The CDR3 consists of 14 residues. CDR1 is MNHEY and CDR2 is SVGAGI in the germline V gene.

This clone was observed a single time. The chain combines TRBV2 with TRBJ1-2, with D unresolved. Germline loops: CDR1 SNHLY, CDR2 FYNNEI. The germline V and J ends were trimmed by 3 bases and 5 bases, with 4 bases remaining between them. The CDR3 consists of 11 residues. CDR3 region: CASSDSYGYTF. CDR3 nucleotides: TGTGCCAGCAGTGACAGTTATGGCTACACCTTC.

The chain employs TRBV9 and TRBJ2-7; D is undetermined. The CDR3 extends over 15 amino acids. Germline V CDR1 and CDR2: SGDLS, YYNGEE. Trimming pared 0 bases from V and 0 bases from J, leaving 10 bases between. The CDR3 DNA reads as TGTGCCAGCAGCGTAGATCCACTGAGCTCCTACGAGCAGTACTTC. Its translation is CASSVDPLSSYEQYF.

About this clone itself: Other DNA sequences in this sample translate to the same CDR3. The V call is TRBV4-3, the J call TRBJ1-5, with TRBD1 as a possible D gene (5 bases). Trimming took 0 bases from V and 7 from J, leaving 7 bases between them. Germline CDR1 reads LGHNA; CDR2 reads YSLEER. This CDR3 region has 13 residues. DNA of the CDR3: TGCGCCAGCAGCCAAGATCGGGGGCAGCCCCAGCATTTT. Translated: CASSQDRGQPQHF.

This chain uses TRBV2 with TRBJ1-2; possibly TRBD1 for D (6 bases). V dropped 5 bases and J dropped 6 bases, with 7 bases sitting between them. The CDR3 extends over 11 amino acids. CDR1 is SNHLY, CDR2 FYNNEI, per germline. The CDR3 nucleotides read TGTGCCAGCAGTTGGACAGATGGCTACACCTTC. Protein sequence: CASSWTDGYTF.

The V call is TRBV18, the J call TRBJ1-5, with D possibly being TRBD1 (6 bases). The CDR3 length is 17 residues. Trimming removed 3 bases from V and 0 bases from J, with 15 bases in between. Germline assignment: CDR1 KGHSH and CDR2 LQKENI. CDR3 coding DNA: TGTGCCAGCTCACCCGATTCTGGACAGAATAGCAATCAGCCCCAGCATTTT. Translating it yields CASSPDSGQNSNQPQHF.

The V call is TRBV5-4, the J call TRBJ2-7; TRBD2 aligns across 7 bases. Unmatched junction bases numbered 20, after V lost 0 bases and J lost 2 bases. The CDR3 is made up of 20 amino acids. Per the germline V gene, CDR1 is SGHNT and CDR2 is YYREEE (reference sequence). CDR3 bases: TGTGCCAGCAGCTTGGCCGAATCTAGCGGACGTAGAACCTATCCCTACGAGCAGTACTTC. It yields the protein CASSLAESSGRRTYPYEQYF. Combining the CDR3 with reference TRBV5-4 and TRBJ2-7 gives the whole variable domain ETGVTQSPTHLIKTRGQQVTLRCSSQSGHNTVSWYQQALGQGPQFIFQYYREEENGRGNFPPRFSGLQFPNYSSELNVNALELDDSALYLCASSLAESSGRRTYPYEQYFGPGTRLTVT.

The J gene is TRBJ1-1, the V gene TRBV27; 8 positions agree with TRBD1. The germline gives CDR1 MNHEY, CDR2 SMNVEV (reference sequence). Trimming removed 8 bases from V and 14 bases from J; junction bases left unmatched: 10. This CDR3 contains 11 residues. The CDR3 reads CASLRGQGVFF. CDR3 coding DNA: TGTGCCAGCCTCAGGGGGCAGGGGGTCTTCTTT.

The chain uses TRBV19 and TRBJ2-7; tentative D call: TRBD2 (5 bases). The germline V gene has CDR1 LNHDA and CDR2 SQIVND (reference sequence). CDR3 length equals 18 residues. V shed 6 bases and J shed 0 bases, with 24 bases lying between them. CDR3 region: CASSNKGGFRKSSYEQYF. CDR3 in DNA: TGTGCCAGTAGCAATAAAGGCGGGTTCCGGAAAAGCTCCTACGAGCAGTACTTC.

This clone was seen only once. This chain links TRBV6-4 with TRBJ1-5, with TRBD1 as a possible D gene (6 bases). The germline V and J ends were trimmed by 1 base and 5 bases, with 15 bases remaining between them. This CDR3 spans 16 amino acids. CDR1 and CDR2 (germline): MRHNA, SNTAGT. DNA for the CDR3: TGTGCCAGCAGTGACTGGGGGACATTATACCATCAGCCCCAGCATTTT. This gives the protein CASSDWGTLYHQPQHF.

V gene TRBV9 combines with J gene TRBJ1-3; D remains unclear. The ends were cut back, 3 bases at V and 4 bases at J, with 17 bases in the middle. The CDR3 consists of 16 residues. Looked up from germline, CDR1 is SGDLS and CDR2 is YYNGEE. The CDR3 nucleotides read TGTGCCAGCAGCGACGCGGGTCCGATGTTGGGAAACACCATATATTTT. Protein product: CASSDAGPMLGNTIYF. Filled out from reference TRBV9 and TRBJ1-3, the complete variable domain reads DSGVTQTPKHLITATGQRVTLRCSPRSGDLSVYWYQQSLDQGLQFLIQYYNGEERAKGNILERFSAQQFPDLHSELNLSSLELGDSALYFCASSDAGPMLGNTIYFGEGSWLTVV.